The clone carrying this TCR beta chain came up many times. The sample comes from a study of T cell repertoires in cytomegalovirus infection. Germline loops: CDR1 SGHTA, CDR2 FQGNSA. Trimming at V came to 0 bases and at J to 5 bases, leaving 9 bases not matched to a gene. This CDR3 is built from 17 residues. MiXCR, run by TCRdb on the reads, gives a single entry per CDR3 protein. The repertoire includes 250,000 to 300,000 distinct CDR3 sequences, roughly 10% of them detected once, and less than 15% sits in the top ten. The sequencing sample was made of PBMCs. The TCR comes from a human donor in good health (CMV status not recorded). Some clones in this sample may be carry-over from other donors' samples. This rearrangement joins TRBV7-2 to TRBJ2-5; 10 bases line up with TRBD2. CDR3 loop: CASSLAPLAGILETQYF. The CDR3 DNA sequence: TGTGCCAGCAGCTTAGCCCCACTAGCGGGAATACTGGAGACCCAGTACTTC.